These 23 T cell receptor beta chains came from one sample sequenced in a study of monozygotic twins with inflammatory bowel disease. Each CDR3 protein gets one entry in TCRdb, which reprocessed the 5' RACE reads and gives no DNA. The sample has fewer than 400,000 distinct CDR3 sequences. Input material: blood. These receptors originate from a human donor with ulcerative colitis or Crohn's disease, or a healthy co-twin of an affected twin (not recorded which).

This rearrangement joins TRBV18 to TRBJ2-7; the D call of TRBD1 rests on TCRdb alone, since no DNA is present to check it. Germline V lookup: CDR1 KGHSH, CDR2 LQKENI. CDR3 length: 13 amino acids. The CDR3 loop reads CASSSGQGYEQYF.

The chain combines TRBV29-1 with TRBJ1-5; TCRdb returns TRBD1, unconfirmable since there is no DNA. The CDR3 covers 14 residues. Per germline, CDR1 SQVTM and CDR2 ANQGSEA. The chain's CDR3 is CSVGDRGSNQPQHF.

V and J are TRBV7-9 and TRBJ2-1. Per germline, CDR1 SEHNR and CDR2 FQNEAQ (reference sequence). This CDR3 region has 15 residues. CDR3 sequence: CASSAVWVKSNEQFF.

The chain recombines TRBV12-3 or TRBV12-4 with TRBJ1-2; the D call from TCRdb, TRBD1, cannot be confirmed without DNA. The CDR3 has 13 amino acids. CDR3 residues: CASSLGGGDGYTF.

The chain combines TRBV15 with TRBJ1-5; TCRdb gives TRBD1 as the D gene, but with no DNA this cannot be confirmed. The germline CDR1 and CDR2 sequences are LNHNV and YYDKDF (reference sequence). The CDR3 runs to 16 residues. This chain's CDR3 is CATSRDWGALNQPQHF.

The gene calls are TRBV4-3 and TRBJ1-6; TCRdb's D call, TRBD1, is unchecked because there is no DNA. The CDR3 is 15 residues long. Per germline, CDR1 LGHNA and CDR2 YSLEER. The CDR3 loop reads CASSHGTGFDSPLHF.

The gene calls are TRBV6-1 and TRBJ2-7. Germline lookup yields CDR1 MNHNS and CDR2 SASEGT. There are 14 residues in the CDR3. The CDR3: CASSKQTHSNEQYF.

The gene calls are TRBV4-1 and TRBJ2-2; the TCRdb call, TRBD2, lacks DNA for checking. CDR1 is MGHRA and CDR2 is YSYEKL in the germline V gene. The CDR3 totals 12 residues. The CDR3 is CASSLEDGELFF.

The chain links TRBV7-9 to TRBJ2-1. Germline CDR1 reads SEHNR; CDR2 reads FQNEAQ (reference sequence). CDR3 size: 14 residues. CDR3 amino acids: CASSLAGTRNEQFF.

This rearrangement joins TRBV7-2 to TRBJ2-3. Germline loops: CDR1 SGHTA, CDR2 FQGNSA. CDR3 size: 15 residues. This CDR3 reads CASSNSGSSTDTQYF.

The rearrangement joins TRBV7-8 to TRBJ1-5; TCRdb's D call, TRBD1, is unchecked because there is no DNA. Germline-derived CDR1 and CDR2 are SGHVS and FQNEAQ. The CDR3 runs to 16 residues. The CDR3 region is CASSSTAGYSNQPQHF.

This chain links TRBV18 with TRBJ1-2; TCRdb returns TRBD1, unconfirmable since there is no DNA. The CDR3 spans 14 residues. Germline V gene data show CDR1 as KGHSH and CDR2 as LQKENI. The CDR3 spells CASSPGGFDHGYTF.

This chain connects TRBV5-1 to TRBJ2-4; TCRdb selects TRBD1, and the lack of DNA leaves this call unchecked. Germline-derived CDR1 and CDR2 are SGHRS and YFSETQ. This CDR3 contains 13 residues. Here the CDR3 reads CASSLEQGAIQYF.

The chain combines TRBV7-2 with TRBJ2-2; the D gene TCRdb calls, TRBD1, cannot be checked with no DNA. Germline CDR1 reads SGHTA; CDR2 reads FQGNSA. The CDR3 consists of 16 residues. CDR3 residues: CASSSRDRSGTGELFF.

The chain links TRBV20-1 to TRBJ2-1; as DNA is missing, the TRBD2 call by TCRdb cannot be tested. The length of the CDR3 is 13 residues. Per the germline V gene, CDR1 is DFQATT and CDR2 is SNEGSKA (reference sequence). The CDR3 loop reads CSASSGGGSEQFF.

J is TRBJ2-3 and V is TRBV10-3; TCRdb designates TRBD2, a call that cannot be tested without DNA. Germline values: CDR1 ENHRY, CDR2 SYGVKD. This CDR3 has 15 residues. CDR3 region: CAIGTLASATDTQYF.

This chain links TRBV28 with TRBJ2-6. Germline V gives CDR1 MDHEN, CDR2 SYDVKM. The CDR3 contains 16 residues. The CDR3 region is CAAASGPESGANVLTF.

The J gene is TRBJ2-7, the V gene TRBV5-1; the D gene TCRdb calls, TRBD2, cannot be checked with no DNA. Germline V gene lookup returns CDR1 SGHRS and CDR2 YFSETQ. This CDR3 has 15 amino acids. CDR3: CASSLASRDLEEQYF. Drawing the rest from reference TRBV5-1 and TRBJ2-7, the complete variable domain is KAGVTQTPRYLIKTRGQQVTLSCSPISGHRSVSWYQQTPGQGLQFLFEYFSETQRNKGNFPGRFSGRQFSNSRSEMNVSTLELGDSALYLCASSLASRDLEEQYFGPGTRLTVT.

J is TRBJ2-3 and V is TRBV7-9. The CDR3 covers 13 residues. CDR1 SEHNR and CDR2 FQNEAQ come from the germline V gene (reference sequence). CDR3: CASSLTGTDTQYF.

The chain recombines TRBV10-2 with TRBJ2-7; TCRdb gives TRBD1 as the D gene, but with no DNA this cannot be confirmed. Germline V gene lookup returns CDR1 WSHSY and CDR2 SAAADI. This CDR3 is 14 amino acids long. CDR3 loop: CASSESRVGQGQYF.

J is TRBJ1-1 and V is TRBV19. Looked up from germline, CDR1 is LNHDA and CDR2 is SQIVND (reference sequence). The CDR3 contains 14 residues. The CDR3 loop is CASKGPSRNTEAFF.

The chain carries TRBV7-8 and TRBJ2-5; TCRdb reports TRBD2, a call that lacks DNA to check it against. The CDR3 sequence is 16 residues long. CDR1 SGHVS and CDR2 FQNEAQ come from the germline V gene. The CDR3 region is CASSHLLWTKFETQYF.

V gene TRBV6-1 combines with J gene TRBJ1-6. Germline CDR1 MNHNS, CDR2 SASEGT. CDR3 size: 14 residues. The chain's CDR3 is CASSGESYNSPLHF.